This T cell receptor (beta chain) was found in a study of CD8+ T cells in alopecia areata (dated by TCRdb to 2017 to 2018). Describing the broader study: Treated patients were enrolled in an open-label pilot trial of oral tofacitinib, 5 to 10 mg twice daily, for moderate-to-severe alopecia areata. Tofacitinib was administered for 6 to 18 months, and 6 months of follow-up off drug were then conducted to assess delayed response and recurrence. To study T cell clonal expansion in alopecia areata, the researchers applied high-throughput TCRbeta sequencing to both the C3H/HeJ mouse model and human patients. Human TCRbeta sequencing covered scalp tissue and sorted CD4+ and CD8+ peripheral blood T cells from patchy and totalis/universalis alopecia areata patients and healthy controls. Tofacitinib-treated patients had biopsies at baseline and at 4 and 24 weeks of treatment, with a later scalp biopsy in several patients. Scalp clonality was compared across normal scalp (n=4), patchy alopecia areata scalp (n=8), and alopecia totalis/universalis scalp (n=8). RNA was obtained with the PAXgene miRNA kit for fixed scalp, the miRNeasy kit for PBMCs, and the RNeasy kit for mouse skin. TCRbeta CDR3 regions were amplified by immunoSEQ multiplex PCR using 35 Vbeta forward and 13 Jbeta reverse primers. General conclusions and limits of the study: Higher clonality and more expanded CD8+ clones were observed in lesional scalp than in normal scalp, particularly in alopecia totalis/universalis, a finding suggestive of antigenic drive. Shared TCR sequences between patients were less evident than in mice, which may be partly attributable to HLA diversity in the patient population. Unlike mouse skin, where gammadelta T cells dominate, normal human skin contains resident alphabeta T cells that get sequenced too, which complicates analysis of the scalp TCR repertoire.

Lesional scalp punch biopsies and peripheral blood were obtained from alopecia areata patients. PBMCs were separated by density centrifugation and stained for CD3, CD4 and CD8, after which CD4+ and CD8+ T cells were sorted on a FACSAria. Libraries were prepared through the immunoSEQ multiplex PCR assay. To provide template for TCR sequencing, every sample had RNA extracted and reverse transcribed into cDNA. SuperScript III was used to make first-strand cDNA, primed with a 2:1 mix of oligo-dT and random hexamers. A synthetic immune receptor repertoire was used to assess amplification bias, and residual bias was removed computationally. On the authors' methods: Raw reads were preprocessed for error removal, and CDR3 was defined according to IMGT conventions as running from the conserved cysteine to phenylalanine. Clonality was computed by normalizing Shannon entropy by log2 of the number of productive unique TCRs and subtracting the result from 1. Whether scalp clones were CD4 or CD8 was inferred by matching scalp TCRbeta sequences against CD4 and CD8 repertoires sorted from blood. Entries here come from immuneACCESS through TCRdb and include only in-frame sequences with V and J called. Some clones fail to appear in such tables; in the studies checked, an unresolved V gene covers under half of the shortfall, and the cause of the remainder is unknown. The V and J calls and clone size come from that table; D and trimming were worked out from the DNA. For this sample there are about 98,000 clones; 40% to 55% appear just once. The ten largest clonotypes hold 0.6% to 0.85% of the sample.

This clone has just a few counts. What antigen it recognizes has not been identified. No much larger clone exists at a distance of one base, and base qualities are not known. Sequences SQVTM (CDR1) and ANQGSEA (CDR2) are obtained from the germline V gene. V lost 7 bases and J lost 2 bases, and the count of bases not matched to a germline gene is 9. The CDR3, cysteine through phenylalanine, is 15 amino acids long. Only CDR3 DNA remains: 45 bases, in frame from the first base. The chain is encoded by TRBV29-1 joined to TRBJ2-2, and 8 bases in between align with TRBD1. The sequence came from a human donor with alopecia areata. Sequenced input: CD4+ T cells sorted from blood. The DNA sequence is TGCAGCGGCGACAGGGGACGAGGCAACACCGGGGAGCTGTTTTTT. This is translated as CSGDRGRGNTGELFF.